This section outlines one T cell receptor (beta chain) sequence together with its context. The sample belongs to a study of control samples from healthy donors and cancer patients. Some clones are missing from TCRdb's copy, which holds only in-frame ones; the method was immunoSEQ multiplex PCR. The sample lists 120,000 to 150,000 clones, roughly 90% occurring once. Trimming left V 1 base short and J 0 bases short, with 6 bases between. Looked up from germline, CDR1 is SEHNR and CDR2 is FQNEAQ (reference sequence). CDR3 length: 15 residues. The rearrangement links TRBV7-9 to TRBJ1-4; D is unclear. This TCR derives from a man aged 30 to 39 in good health. The specimen was blood. In nucleotides, the CDR3 is TGTGCCAGCAGCTTAGAGGCAACAACTAATGAAAAACTGTTTTTT. It specifies CASSLEATTNEKLFF.